The 10 T cell receptor beta chains below were found in one sample sequenced in a study of early T cells in non-severe SARS-CoV-2 infection. TCRdb analysed the 5' RACE reads with MiXCR anew, one entry per CDR3 protein. This table holds tens of thousands of distinct CDR3 sequences, 11% found once. Sequencing was done on a sample of whole blood. These receptors all stem from an adult who was a healthcare worker with PCR-confirmed SARS-CoV-2 infection or an uninfected control (not recorded which).

This clonotype was seen more than once but under ten times. The V gene is TRBV6-1, the J gene TRBJ2-3, with 10 bases that match TRBD2. V lost 0 bases and J lost 4; bases outside the gene matches: 1. The CDR3 is 15 amino acids. The germline V gene has CDR1 MNHNS and CDR2 SASEGT. The CDR3 DNA follows: TGTGCCAGCAGTGAAGCGCTAGCGGGGGCAGATACGCAGTATTTT. Translating gives CASSEALAGADTQYF.

This clonotype was seen a few times. The chain is built from TRBV14 and TRBJ2-3; 10 bases line up with TRBD1. J lost 6 bases, V lost 4 bases, and 4 bases had no gene match. This CDR3 is 14 amino acids long. Germline assignment: CDR1 SGHDN and CDR2 FVKESK. The CDR3 region has the DNA TGTGCCAGCAGCCGGGGACAGGGGTTCGATACGCAGTATTTT. Translation gives CASSRGQGFDTQYF.

This clonotype was recorded many times. The chain combines TRBV30 with TRBJ2-3, with D perhaps TRBD2 (6 bases). V lost 3 bases, J lost 2 bases, and 9 bases lay in between. CDR3 length: 13 residues. Germline-derived CDR1 and CDR2 are GTSNPN and SVGIG (reference sequence). Here the CDR3 DNA reads TGTGCCTGGAGCGCGGGGTTCACAGATACGCAGTATTTT. Translating gives CAWSAGFTDTQYF.

This sequence joins TRBV11-2 and TRBJ2-1; D is unresolved. Germline V lookup: CDR1 SGHAT, CDR2 FQNNGV. V lost 1 base to trimming and J lost 5 bases, with 9 bases between them. The CDR3 runs to 14 residues. The CDR3 DNA sequence: TGTGCCAGCAGCTTAGCGCTAGTGAACAATGAGCAGTTCTTC. Its translation is CASSLALVNNEQFF.

This rearrangement joins TRBV4-2 to TRBJ2-3, with 9 bases that match TRBD2. The V segment lost 2 bases and the J segment 0 bases; nucleotides outside the gene matches: 6. CDR3 length: 17 amino acids. The germline CDR1 and CDR2 sequences are LGHNA and YNFKEQ. CDR3: CASSQRGGAGSTDTQYF. CDR3 DNA: TGTGCCAGCAGCCAACGCGGGGGGGCTGGTAGCACAGATACGCAGTATTTT.

The V gene is TRBV18, the J gene TRBJ1-5; the D is unclear. The CDR3 has 13 residues. Germline CDR1 reads KGHSH; CDR2 reads LQKENI. V lost 6 bases, J lost 5 bases, and 11 bases lay in between. This CDR3 is CASSLGRDQPQHF. The CDR3 DNA follows: TGTGCCAGCTCTCTCGGACGGGATCAGCCCCAGCATTTT.

Many counts were recorded for this clonotype. The CDR3 loop reads CASSMRDSNQPQHF. CDR3 in DNA: TGTGCCAGTAGTATGCGAGATAGCAATCAGCCCCAGCATTTT. J is TRBJ1-5 and V is TRBV19; no clear D. CDR1 is LNHDA and CDR2 is SQIVND in the germline V gene (reference sequence). This CDR3 comprises 14 residues. V was trimmed by 3 bases and J by 0 bases, leaving 6 bases between them.

Remarks on this clonotype: The junction differs from germline at one of its ends, possibly a read error. The V and J genes are TRBV7-7 and TRBJ2-1, with 9 bases that match TRBD1. The CDR3 has 15 residues. The germline V gene has CDR1 SSHAT and CDR2 FNYEAQ (reference sequence). The CDR3 here is CASSPDRGGYNEQFF. As DNA, the CDR3 is TGTGCTAGCAGCCCAGACAGGGGGGGCTACAATGAGCAGTTCTTC.

This chain connects TRBV12-3 or TRBV12-4 to TRBJ1-6, with D maybe TRBD1 (5 bases). Trimming removed 5 bases from V and 4 bases from J, with 15 bases in between. The CDR3 is 16 residues long. The CDR3 here is CASSASGTYYNSPLHF. The CDR3 DNA follows: TGTGCCAGCAGTGCGTCAGGGACCTATTATAATTCACCCCTCCACTTT.

At least ten counts were recorded for this clonotype. The chain links TRBV5-1 to TRBJ2-7; 7 nucleotides align to TRBD2. CDR3 length: 15 amino acids. J gave up 2 bases and V 2 bases, and 7 bases lay outside the gene matches. Germline V gene data show CDR1 as SGHRS and CDR2 as YFSETQ. DNA of the CDR3: TGCGCCAGCAGCTTCAGCCGGGAGGTCGCCTACGAGCAGTACTTC. Translated, it gives CASSFSREVAYEQYF.